These 26 T cell receptor beta chains share one sample of origin, sequenced in a study of beta chain features in type 1 diabetes. Broader study findings: Type 1 diabetes patients showed a moderate but significant shortening of TCRB CDR3s in all four CD4+ subsets.

These TCRs are of unknown antigen specificity. Expressed TCRB transcripts got sequenced, as all isolated RNA was reverse transcribed. Using immunoSEQ multiplex PCR, the repertoire was profiled, and TCRdb retains in-frame clones only, with some absent. The repertoire holds roughly 250,000 clones, with 20% as singletons. The specimen was naive CD4+ T cells from blood. The receptors were gathered from a woman in her 40s with type 1 diabetes.

This clone has only one observation. V gene TRBV14 combines with J gene TRBJ2-1; 8 bases map to TRBD2. Germline CDR1 is SGHDN and CDR2 is FVKESK. V lost 4 bases, J lost 4 bases, and 6 bases stayed unmatched. CDR3 length: 15 residues. For the CDR3, the DNA is TGTGCCAGCAGCCGCGTGGCTAGCGGGTACAATGAGCAGTTCTTC. Its protein product is CASSRVASGYNEQFF.

The rearrangement joins TRBV6-5 to TRBJ2-3; the D gene is possibly TRBD1 (6 bases). This CDR3 has 16 amino acids. The germline gives CDR1 MNHEY, CDR2 SVGAGI. Trimming pared 2 bases from V and 1 base from J, leaving 13 bases between. CDR3 nucleotides: TGTGCCAGCAGTTACGACAGGTGGGGTCGCACAGATACGCAGTATTTT. Translating it yields CASSYDRWGRTDTQYF.

This clone was seen only a few times. The V and J genes are TRBV7-9 and TRBJ1-2, with TRBD1 matching 10 bases. Germline loops: CDR1 SEHNR, CDR2 FQNEAQ (reference sequence). V dropped 7 bases and J dropped 6; count of bases not matched to a gene: 5. CDR3 length equals 13 residues. The CDR3 loop reads CASNFGTGDGYTF. The CDR3 DNA sequence: TGTGCCAGCAACTTCGGGACAGGGGATGGCTACACCTTC.

This clone was picked up a small number of times. This chain connects TRBV5-1 to TRBJ1-1; 7 bases agree with TRBD1. V dropped 3 bases and J dropped 1; count of bases not matched to a gene: 3. CDR1 and CDR2 from the germline V gene are SGHRS and YFSETQ. This CDR3 region has 14 residues. The CDR3 protein is CASSSGTENTEAFF. The CDR3 DNA reads as TGCGCCAGCAGCTCCGGGACAGAGAACACTGAAGCTTTCTTT.

This clone has a handful of counts. The chain carries TRBV19 and TRBJ1-2; 10 bases are a match to TRBD1. CDR1 and CDR2 (germline): LNHDA, SQIVND (reference sequence). V was pared by 5 bases and J by 3 bases, with 6 bases of the junction left unmatched. The CDR3 runs to 15 residues. The CDR3 loop is CASSLRDRGHYGYTF. The CDR3 nucleotides are TGTGCCAGTAGTCTCCGTGACAGGGGGCACTATGGCTACACCTTC.

V usage is TRBV6-5 and J usage is TRBJ1-3; D gene uncertain. The CDR3 consists of 15 residues. V dropped 8 bases and J dropped 2 bases, with 16 bases sitting between them. Germline assignment: CDR1 MNHEY and CDR2 SVGAGI. In DNA, the CDR3 is TGTGCCAGCTCCCTACAGACGGGGACTGGAAACACCATATATTTT. Its protein is CASSLQTGTGNTIYF.

This clone was counted a few times. The chain uses TRBV10-3 and TRBJ2-2, with 7 bases that match TRBD1. This CDR3 comprises 16 residues. Germline lookup yields CDR1 ENHRY and CDR2 SYGVKD. The V segment lost 0 bases and the J segment 1 base; nucleotides outside the gene matches: 2. Here the CDR3 DNA reads TGTGCCATCAGTGAGTCGGGACAGTTGAACACCGGGGAGCTGTTTTTT. Translation gives CAISESGQLNTGELFF.

The CDR3 loop is CASSEQGTEAFF. CDR3 coding DNA: TGTGCCAGCAGCGAACAGGGGACCGAAGCTTTCTTT. This chain connects TRBV5-4 to TRBJ1-1, with 7 bases identical to TRBD1. CDR3 length: 12 residues. Losses at the gene ends were 4 bases for V and 8 bases for J; bases not matched to a gene: 5. CDR1 and CDR2 from the germline V gene are SGHNT and YYREEE (reference sequence).

This clone has only a few counts. The chain recombines TRBV9 with TRBJ2-2, with D possibly matching TRBD2 (5 bases). Germline CDR1 and CDR2: SGDLS and YYNGEE. This CDR3 has 16 residues. The ends were cut back, 0 bases at V and 0 bases at J, with 9 bases in the middle. In DNA form, the CDR3 reads TGTGCCAGCAGCGTAGGGGGAGCTGCGAACACCGGGGAGCTGTTTTTT. It translates to CASSVGGAANTGELFF.

This clone has only a few counts. This rearrangement joins TRBV15 to TRBJ1-1; maybe TRBD1 (5 bases). This CDR3 has 14 amino acids. Germline V gene lookup returns CDR1 LNHNV and CDR2 YYDKDF (reference sequence). Trimming shortened V by 5 bases and J by 5 bases, and 15 bases separated the two germline ends. The CDR3 DNA sequence: TGTGCCACCAGCGACAGACTGATTGGGACTGAAGCTTTCTTT. It is translated as CATSDRLIGTEAFF.

The chain joins TRBV6-5 to TRBJ1-2; D is unclear. Germline V gene data show CDR1 as MNHEY and CDR2 as SVGAGI. The CDR3 is 14 residues long. Trimming left V 8 bases short and J 0 bases short, with 13 bases between. DNA for the CDR3: TGTGCCAGCGGCCTCGTGTTTTCTAACTATGGCTACACCTTC. Its translation: CASGLVFSNYGYTF.

Only a few counts were recorded for this clone. The genes are TRBV7-9 and TRBJ1-1, with TRBD1 matching 9 bases. CDR1 is SEHNR, CDR2 FQNEAQ, per germline (reference sequence). The junction had 3 bases not matched to a gene; V was cut back by 11 bases and J by 2 bases. The CDR3 totals 12 residues. CDR3 bases: TGTGCCGGGGACAGGGACAACACTGAAGCTTTCTTT. Protein product: CAGDRDNTEAFF.

The chain is built from TRBV5-1 and TRBJ1-2; 7 nucleotides line up with TRBD1. The CDR3 is 14 amino acids. Germline loops: CDR1 SGHRS, CDR2 YFSETQ. The J segment lost 4 bases and the V segment lost 2 bases, leaving 5 bases of the junction unmatched. The CDR3 sequence is CASSFDRASYGYTF. In nucleotides, the CDR3 is TGCGCCAGCAGCTTCGACAGGGCCTCCTATGGCTACACCTTC.

The chain's CDR3 is CASMGQSVNQPQHF. Written as DNA, the CDR3 is TGTGCCAGCATGGGACAGTCAGTTAATCAGCCCCAGCATTTT. The chain couples TRBV2 to TRBJ1-5, with 7 bases aligning to TRBD1. The V segment lost 7 bases and the J segment 4 bases; nucleotides outside the gene matches: 7. The CDR3 runs to 14 residues. CDR1 SNHLY and CDR2 FYNNEI come from the germline V gene.

This clone was counted only a few times. The gene calls are TRBV30 and TRBJ2-4; D is uncertain. The CDR3 is 15 amino acids. In germline, CDR1 is GTSNPN, CDR2 SVGIG (reference sequence). Trimming took 8 bases from V and 0 from J, leaving 17 bases between them. CDR3 in amino acids: CAASQATLAKNIQYF. CDR3 sequence (DNA): TGTGCCGCGAGTCAAGCCACCTTAGCCAAAAACATTCAGTACTTC.

This chain uses TRBV7-2 with TRBJ2-7; 8 bases match TRBD1. Germline V gene lookup returns CDR1 SGHTA and CDR2 FQGNSA. The V gene end was trimmed by 5 bases and the J gene end by 7 bases; junction bases not matched to a gene: 7. This CDR3 region has 13 residues. This CDR3 reads CASSLGQGGEQYF. CDR3 coding DNA: TGTGCCAGCAGCCTCGGACAGGGCGGGGAGCAGTACTTC.

The CDR3 nucleotides read TGTGCCAGCAGCTTTGTGGGGCAGACTTCCTACGAGCAGTACTTC. Its translation is CASSFVGQTSYEQYF. The rearrangement uses TRBV7-9 and TRBJ2-7; D might be TRBD1 (5 bases). CDR1 SEHNR and CDR2 FQNEAQ come from the germline V gene (reference sequence). Trimming removed 3 bases from V and 1 base from J, with 13 bases in between. This CDR3 has 15 residues.

DNA of the CDR3: TGCGCCAGCAGCGATACAGGGGCGAGATCACCCCTCCACTTT. Translated: CASSDTGARSPLHF. The genes are TRBV5-1 and TRBJ1-6; the match to TRBD1 covers 7 bases. The CDR3 contains 14 residues. J gave up 10 bases and V 4 bases, and 8 bases lay outside the gene matches. Germline CDR1 reads SGHRS; CDR2 reads YFSETQ.

This chain links TRBV7-9 with TRBJ2-1; 9 positions agree with TRBD2. The germline CDR1 and CDR2 sequences are SEHNR and FQNEAQ (reference sequence). After removal of 5 bases from V and 4 bases from J, the junction contained 9 bases not matched to a gene. This CDR3 comprises 16 residues. The CDR3 reads CASSQGSSGTYNEQFF. The DNA for the CDR3 is TGTGCCAGCAGCCAAGGATCTAGCGGGACGTACAATGAGCAGTTCTTC. The full variable domain, its missing parts supplied by reference TRBV7-9 and TRBJ2-1, is DTGVSQNPRHKITKRGQNVTFRCDPISEHNRLYWYRQTLGQGPEFLTYFQNEAQLEKSRLLSDRFSAERPKGSFSTLEIQRTEQGDSAMYLCASSQGSSGTYNEQFFGPGTRLTVL.

This clone has a handful of counts. The chain employs TRBV15 and TRBJ2-1; 11 positions agree with TRBD2. This CDR3 is built from 15 residues. The J segment lost 6 bases and the V segment lost 3 bases, leaving 4 bases of the junction unmatched. The germline V gene has CDR1 LNHNV and CDR2 YYDKDF (reference sequence). The CDR3 coding sequence is TGTGCCACCAGCAGGGCTCTAGCGGGGGGCAATGAGCAGTTCTTC. This translates into CATSRALAGGNEQFF. The full variable domain, with the rest looked up from reference TRBV15 and TRBJ2-1, is DAMVIQNPRYQVTQFGKPVTLSCSQTLNHNVMYWYQQKSSQAPKLLFHYYDKDFNNEADTPDNFQSRRPNTSFCFLDIRSPGLGDTAMYLCATSRALAGGNEQFFGPGTRLTVL.

V and J are TRBV5-6 and TRBJ1-2; no reliable D call. Germline lookup yields CDR1 SGHDT and CDR2 YYEEEE. The CDR3 is 13 residues long. Trimming took 1 base from V and 0 from J, leaving 4 bases between them. The CDR3 loop reads CASSLITNYGYTF. The DNA of the CDR3 is TGTGCCAGCAGCTTGATCACTAACTATGGCTACACCTTC.

This clone showed up just a few times. The chain has TRBV9 and TRBJ2-1; 13 bases map to TRBD2. There are 13 residues in the CDR3. CDR1 is SGDLS, CDR2 YYNGEE, per germline. Trimming removed 2 bases from V and 10 bases from J; junction bases left unmatched: 0. CDR3 in amino acids: CASSVGLAGEQFF. DNA of the CDR3: TGTGCCAGCAGCGTGGGACTAGCGGGGGAGCAGTTCTTC.

This clone was seen a handful of times. This chain connects TRBV29-1 to TRBJ2-7, with 10 bases lining up with TRBD2. Germline lookup yields CDR1 SQVTM and CDR2 ANQGSEA. Trimming at V came to 6 bases and at J to 0 bases, leaving 5 bases not matched to a gene. The CDR3 runs to 14 residues. The CDR3 sequence: CSVAAGGSSYEQYF. The CDR3 DNA reads TGCAGCGTGGCAGCGGGGGGGTCCTCCTACGAGCAGTACTTC.

The chain employs TRBV9 and TRBJ2-7, with 8 bases that match TRBD2. V shed 1 base, J shed 1 base, and the junction held 1 base outside the gene matches. There are 14 residues in the CDR3. Germline values: CDR1 SGDLS, CDR2 YYNGEE. CDR3 region: CASSVTSGSYEQYF. The CDR3 nucleotides are TGTGCCAGCAGCGTAACTAGCGGATCCTACGAGCAGTACTTC.

The rearrangement links TRBV4-1 to TRBJ1-5; D is unclear. The CDR3 covers 14 residues. Trimming pared 0 bases from V and 7 bases from J, leaving 10 bases between. Germline lookup yields CDR1 MGHRA and CDR2 YSYEKL. The CDR3 DNA follows: TGCGCCAGCAGCCAAGAAACTGCAGGACAGCCCCAGCATTTT. Protein: CASSQETAGQPQHF.

This clone was picked up a small number of times. The rearrangement uses TRBV29-1 and TRBJ2-2; weak D call: TRBD1 (6 bases). The CDR3 contains 14 residues. CDR1 is SQVTM and CDR2 is ANQGSEA in the germline V gene. V was cut by 7 bases and J by 3 bases, with 15 bases left in between. CDR3 loop: CSAGERGYTGELFF. In nucleotides, the CDR3 is TGCAGCGCCGGGGAAAGGGGGTACACCGGGGAGCTGTTTTTT.